This is a list of T cell receptor beta chains from one sample in a study of shared clonotypes between healthy human individuals. The assay was immunoSEQ multiplex PCR, and TCRdb's table has in-frame clones only and misses some. Of about a million clones in the sample, roughly 77% were seen once. Material for sequencing was memory CD4+ T cells from PBMCs. These receptors were taken from a man younger than 35 in good health. Some clones in this sample may be carry-over from other donors' samples. Each CDR3 is given with its conserved first and last residue. A D gene is named only where the DNA matches it firmly. Clone sizes are given selectively: once, few, many, or a class where the clone is expanded.

v_call: TRBV19; d_call: TRBD1; clone_size: NA; j_call: TRBJ1-1; cdr3_nt: TGTGCCAGTAGCATCGGACAGGGGTACACTGAAGCTTTCTTT; cdr3_aa: CASSIGQGYTEAFF
v_call: TRBV28; d_call: NA; clone_size: NA; j_call: TRBJ2-5; cdr3_nt: TGTGCCAGCAGTTTACCTACGAGGTGGGAGACCCAGTACTTC; cdr3_aa: CASSLPTRWETQYF
v_call: TRBV7-3; d_call: NA; clone_size: NA; j_call: TRBJ1-1; cdr3_nt: TGTGCCAGCAGCCTACAGGGTGACACTGAAGCTTTCTTT; cdr3_aa: CASSLQGDTEAFF
v_call: TRBV29-1; d_call: NA; clone_size: NA; j_call: TRBJ1-1; cdr3_nt: TGCAGCCTACAGCAGAACACTGAAGCTTTCTTT; cdr3_aa: CSLQQNTEAFF
v_call: TRBV7-9; d_call: TRBD1; clone_size: NA; j_call: TRBJ1-2; cdr3_nt: TGTGCCAGCAGCTTAGCGCGGAACAGGGGGTATGGCTACACCTTC; cdr3_aa: CASSLARNRGYGYTF
v_call: TRBV29-1; d_call: NA; clone_size: NA; j_call: TRBJ2-1; cdr3_nt: TGCAGCGTTGACAAGGACTCCTACAATGAGCAGTTCTTC; cdr3_aa: CSVDKDSYNEQFF
v_call: TRBV7-2; d_call: TRBD2; clone_size: NA; j_call: TRBJ2-1; cdr3_nt: TGTGCCAGCAGCTTAGCGAGCGGGAGGGCCCAAAATGAGCAGTTCTTC; cdr3_aa: CASSLASGRAQNEQFF
v_call: TRBV5-1; d_call: NA; clone_size: NA; j_call: TRBJ1-1; cdr3_nt: TGCGCCAGCAGCTTCGACCTGAACACTGAAGCTTTCTTT; cdr3_aa: CASSFDLNTEAFF
v_call: TRBV7-8; d_call: NA; clone_size: once; j_call: TRBJ1-2; cdr3_nt: TGTGCCAGCAGCCTCCTACCAGGGGTCCAGGGCTACACCTTC; cdr3_aa: CASSLLPGVQGYTF
v_call: TRBV23-1; d_call: TRBD1; clone_size: NA; j_call: TRBJ1-1; cdr3_nt: TGCGCCAGAGACCCCCCCCGACAGGGAATGAACACTGAAGCTTTCTTT; cdr3_aa: CARDPPRQGMNTEAFF
v_call: TRBV28; d_call: NA; clone_size: NA; j_call: TRBJ2-7; cdr3_nt: TGTGCCAGCAGTTCTATATCCGGGACCCCAGGCGAGCAGTACTTC; cdr3_aa: CASSSISGTPGEQYF
v_call: TRBV5-1; d_call: NA; clone_size: NA; j_call: TRBJ2-6; cdr3_nt: TGCGCCAGCAGCGGGGTGTCTGGGGCCAACGTCCTGACTTTC; cdr3_aa: CASSGVSGANVLTF
v_call: TRBV29-1; d_call: TRBD2; clone_size: NA; j_call: TRBJ2-5; cdr3_nt: TGCAGCGTTGGGGGGGTAGCGGGAGGAAAAGAGACCCAGTACTTC; cdr3_aa: CSVGGVAGGKETQYF
v_call: TRBV5-6; d_call: NA; clone_size: NA; j_call: TRBJ2-1; cdr3_nt: TGTGCCAGCAGCTTGGTGGGTCGCGGGGTCCATGAGCAGTTCTTC; cdr3_aa: CASSLVGRGVHEQFF
v_call: TRBV10-1; d_call: NA; clone_size: NA; j_call: TRBJ2-7; cdr3_nt: TGCGCCAGCAGTGGCGGAGGGCGCTACGAGCAGTACTTC; cdr3_aa: CASSGGGRYEQYF
v_call: TRBV28; d_call: TRBD2; clone_size: NA; j_call: TRBJ2-1; cdr3_nt: TGTGCCAGCAGTTTGGGGGGGAAAGCCTACAATGAGCAGTTCTTC; cdr3_aa: CASSLGGKAYNEQFF
v_call: TRBV10-3; d_call: NA; clone_size: NA; j_call: TRBJ2-1; cdr3_nt: TGTGCCATCAGTGGCCCCTCGCCCCCGGGTGAGCAGTTCTTC; cdr3_aa: CAISGPSPPGEQFF
v_call: TRBV6-1; d_call: NA; clone_size: few; j_call: TRBJ2-3; cdr3_nt: TGTGCCAGCCGCCAAGGCCTGAGCACAGATACGCAGTATTTT; cdr3_aa: CASRQGLSTDTQYF
v_call: TRBV4-2; d_call: NA; clone_size: NA; j_call: TRBJ1-5; cdr3_nt: TGTGCCAGCAGCCAATTACAGGGATCAAATCAGCCCCAGCATTTT; cdr3_aa: CASSQLQGSNQPQHF
v_call: TRBV27; d_call: NA; clone_size: NA; j_call: TRBJ2-5; cdr3_nt: TGTGCCAGCAGGATCCACAGGGAGGTAGAAGAGACCCAGTACTTC; cdr3_aa: CASRIHREVEETQYF
v_call: TRBV2; d_call: TRBD1; clone_size: NA; j_call: TRBJ1-1; cdr3_nt: TGTGCCAGCAAGAACAGGGGGCTCGGAACTGAAGCTTTCTTT; cdr3_aa: CASKNRGLGTEAFF
v_call: TRBV30; d_call: NA; clone_size: NA; j_call: TRBJ2-1; cdr3_nt: TGTGCCTGGCGACGTGGAGGAGGGGGAAATGAGCAGTTCTTC; cdr3_aa: CAWRRGGGGNEQFF
v_call: TRBV19; d_call: TRBD2; clone_size: NA; j_call: TRBJ2-1; cdr3_nt: TGTGCCAGTAAGGACGTCCACCTAGCGGGAAGTAACCACAATGAGCAGTTCTTC; cdr3_aa: CASKDVHLAGSNHNEQFF
v_call: TRBV11-3; d_call: NA; clone_size: NA; j_call: TRBJ2-1; cdr3_nt: TGTGCCAGCAGCTTAGGGGAACACTCCTACAATGAGCAGTTCTTC; cdr3_aa: CASSLGEHSYNEQFF
v_call: TRBV28; d_call: NA; clone_size: NA; j_call: TRBJ1-5; cdr3_nt: TGTGCCAGCAGTTTAGTGGATCAGCCCCAGCATTTT; cdr3_aa: CASSLVDQPQHF
v_call: TRBV7-3; d_call: NA; clone_size: NA; j_call: TRBJ2-1; cdr3_nt: TGTGCCAGCAGCTCCGACCCCCTCCCGGGTGAGCAGTTCTTC; cdr3_aa: CASSSDPLPGEQFF
v_call: TRBV5-4; d_call: NA; clone_size: NA; j_call: TRBJ2-7; cdr3_nt: TGTGCCAGCAGCCCGGACCCGGTCCCCTACGAGCAGTACTTC; cdr3_aa: CASSPDPVPYEQYF
v_call: TRBV18; d_call: NA; clone_size: once; j_call: TRBJ2-4; cdr3_nt: TGTGCCAGCTCACCACCGGGACTGAACATTCAGTACTTC; cdr3_aa: CASSPPGLNIQYF
v_call: TRBV30; d_call: NA; clone_size: once; j_call: TRBJ2-3; cdr3_nt: TGTGCCTGGGTCCAAGGCGCGTTCACAGATACGCAGTATTTT; cdr3_aa: CAWVQGAFTDTQYF
v_call: TRBV4-1; d_call: TRBD1; clone_size: NA; j_call: TRBJ1-2; cdr3_nt: TGCGCCAGCAGCCAGGGTGGACAGGTCTATGGCTACACCTTC; cdr3_aa: CASSQGGQVYGYTF
v_call: TRBV10-1; d_call: TRBD2; clone_size: NA; j_call: TRBJ2-5; cdr3_nt: TGCGCCAGCAGTCAAGCGGGAGTGGGGGAGACCCAGTACTTC; cdr3_aa: CASSQAGVGETQYF
v_call: TRBV4-1; d_call: NA; clone_size: NA; j_call: TRBJ2-7; cdr3_nt: TGCGCCAGCGCTGGGGTAGCGGACTCCTACGAGCAGTACTTC; cdr3_aa: CASAGVADSYEQYF